The source of this TCR beta chain is a study of blood T cells in healthy people across ages. Study-wide results and caveats: A strong correlation was seen between TCR beta diversity and naive T cell percentage.

This clonotype was recorded many times. The antigen remains unidentified. Then a second PCR, running about 7 to 11 cycles, was carried out with a sample-barcoded 5' primer and a J-beta primer mix. From the 5' RACE reads, TCRdb called clonotypes with MiXCR, one entry per CDR3 protein. The table has around 990,000 distinct CDR3 sequences, less than 45% seen once; the top ten hold 10% to 15%. This CDR3 has 16 amino acids. CDR1 is SGHTA and CDR2 is FQGNSA in the germline V gene. V was cut by 5 bases and J by 1 base, with 17 bases left in between. Healthy Caucasian individuals from Russia aged roughly 6 to 95 were enrolled as donors.

The sample taken for sequencing was blood. The origin of this receptor is a man younger than 35 in good health. The chain carries TRBV7-2 and TRBJ1-2, with D hard to call. The CDR3, as DNA: TGTGCCAGCAGCCCGTCTTGGGCAGAAATTAACTATGGCTACACCTTC. Translated, it gives CASSPSWAEINYGYTF.